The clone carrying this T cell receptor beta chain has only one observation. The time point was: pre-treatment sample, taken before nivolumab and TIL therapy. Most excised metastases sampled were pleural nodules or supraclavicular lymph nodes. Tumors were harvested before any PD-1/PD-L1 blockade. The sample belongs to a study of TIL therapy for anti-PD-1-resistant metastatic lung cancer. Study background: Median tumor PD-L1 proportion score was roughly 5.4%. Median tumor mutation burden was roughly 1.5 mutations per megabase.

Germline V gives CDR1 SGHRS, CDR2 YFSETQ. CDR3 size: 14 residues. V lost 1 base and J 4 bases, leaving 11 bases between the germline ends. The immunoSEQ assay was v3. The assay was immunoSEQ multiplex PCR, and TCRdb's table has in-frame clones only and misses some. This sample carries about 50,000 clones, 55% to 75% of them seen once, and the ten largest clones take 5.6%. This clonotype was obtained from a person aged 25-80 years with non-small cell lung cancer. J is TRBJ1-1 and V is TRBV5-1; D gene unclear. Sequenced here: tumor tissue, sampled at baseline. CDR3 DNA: TGCGCCAGCAGCTTGTCGGTGGGAGGCACTGAAGCTTTCTTT. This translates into CASSLSVGGTEAFF.